The clone carrying this T cell receptor beta chain has more than one count but fewer than ten. TCRdb re-derived calls from the 5' RACE reads in MiXCR, one entry per CDR3 protein. The profile shows tens of thousands of distinct CDR3 sequences, 15% of them singletons. This entry is derived from a study of early T cells in non-severe SARS-CoV-2 infection. This TCR was sampled from an adult who was a healthcare worker with PCR-confirmed SARS-CoV-2 infection or an uninfected control (not recorded which). The sample comprised whole blood.

CDR3 nucleotide sequence: TGCGCCAGCAGCCAAGGAGGCGCAGGTCTTGGCACAGATACGCAGTATTTT. Translation gives CASSQGGAGLGTDTQYF. The chain employs TRBV4-3 and TRBJ2-3; D ambiguous. The V end was cut by 1 base, the J end by 1 base, with 15 bases between. Germline V gene sequence: CDR1 LGHNA, CDR2 YSLEER. CDR3 length equals 17 residues.